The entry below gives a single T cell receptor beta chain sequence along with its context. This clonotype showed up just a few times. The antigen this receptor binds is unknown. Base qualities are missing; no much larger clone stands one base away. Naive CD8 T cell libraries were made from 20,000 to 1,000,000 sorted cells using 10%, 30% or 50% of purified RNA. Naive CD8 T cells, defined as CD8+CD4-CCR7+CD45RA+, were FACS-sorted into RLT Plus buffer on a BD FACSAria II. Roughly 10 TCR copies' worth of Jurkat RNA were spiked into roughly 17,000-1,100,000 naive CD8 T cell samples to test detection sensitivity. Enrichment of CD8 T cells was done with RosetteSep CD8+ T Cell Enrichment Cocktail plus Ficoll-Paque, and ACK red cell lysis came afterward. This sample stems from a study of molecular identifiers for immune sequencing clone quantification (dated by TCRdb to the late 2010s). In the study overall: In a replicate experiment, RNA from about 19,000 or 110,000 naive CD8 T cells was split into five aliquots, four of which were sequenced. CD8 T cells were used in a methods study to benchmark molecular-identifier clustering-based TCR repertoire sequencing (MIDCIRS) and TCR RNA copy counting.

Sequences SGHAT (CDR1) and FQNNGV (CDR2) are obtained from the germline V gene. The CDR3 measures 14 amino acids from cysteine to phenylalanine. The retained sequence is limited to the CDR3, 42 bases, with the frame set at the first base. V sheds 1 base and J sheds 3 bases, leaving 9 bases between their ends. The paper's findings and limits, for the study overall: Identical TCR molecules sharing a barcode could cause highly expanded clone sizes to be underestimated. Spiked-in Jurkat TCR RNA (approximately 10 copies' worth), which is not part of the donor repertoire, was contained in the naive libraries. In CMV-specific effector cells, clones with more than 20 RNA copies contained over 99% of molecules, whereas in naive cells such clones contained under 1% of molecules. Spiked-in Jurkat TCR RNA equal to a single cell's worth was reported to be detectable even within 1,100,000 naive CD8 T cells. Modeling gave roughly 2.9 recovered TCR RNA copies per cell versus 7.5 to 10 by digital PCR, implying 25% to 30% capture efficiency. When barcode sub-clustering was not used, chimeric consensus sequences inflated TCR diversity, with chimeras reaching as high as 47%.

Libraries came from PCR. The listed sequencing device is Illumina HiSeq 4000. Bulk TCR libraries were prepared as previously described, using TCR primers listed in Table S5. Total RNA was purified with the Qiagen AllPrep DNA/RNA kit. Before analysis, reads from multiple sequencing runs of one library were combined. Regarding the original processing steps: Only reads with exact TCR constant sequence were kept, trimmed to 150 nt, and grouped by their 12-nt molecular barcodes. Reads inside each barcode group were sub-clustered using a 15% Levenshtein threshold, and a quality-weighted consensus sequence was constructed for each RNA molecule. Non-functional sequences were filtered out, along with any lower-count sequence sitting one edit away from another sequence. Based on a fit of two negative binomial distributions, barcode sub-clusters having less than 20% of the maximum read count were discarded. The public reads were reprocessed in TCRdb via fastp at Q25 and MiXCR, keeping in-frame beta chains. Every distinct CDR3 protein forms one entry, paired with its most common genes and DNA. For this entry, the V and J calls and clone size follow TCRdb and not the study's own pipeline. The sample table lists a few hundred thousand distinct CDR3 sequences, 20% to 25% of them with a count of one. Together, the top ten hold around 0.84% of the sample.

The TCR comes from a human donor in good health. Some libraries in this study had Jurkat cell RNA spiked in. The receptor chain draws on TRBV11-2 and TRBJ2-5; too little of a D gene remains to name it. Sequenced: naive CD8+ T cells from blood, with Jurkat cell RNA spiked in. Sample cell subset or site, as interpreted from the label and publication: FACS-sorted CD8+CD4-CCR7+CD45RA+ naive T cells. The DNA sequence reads TGTGCCAGCAGCTTAGTGGCGACGGAAGAGACCCAGTACTTC. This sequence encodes CASSLVATEETQYF.